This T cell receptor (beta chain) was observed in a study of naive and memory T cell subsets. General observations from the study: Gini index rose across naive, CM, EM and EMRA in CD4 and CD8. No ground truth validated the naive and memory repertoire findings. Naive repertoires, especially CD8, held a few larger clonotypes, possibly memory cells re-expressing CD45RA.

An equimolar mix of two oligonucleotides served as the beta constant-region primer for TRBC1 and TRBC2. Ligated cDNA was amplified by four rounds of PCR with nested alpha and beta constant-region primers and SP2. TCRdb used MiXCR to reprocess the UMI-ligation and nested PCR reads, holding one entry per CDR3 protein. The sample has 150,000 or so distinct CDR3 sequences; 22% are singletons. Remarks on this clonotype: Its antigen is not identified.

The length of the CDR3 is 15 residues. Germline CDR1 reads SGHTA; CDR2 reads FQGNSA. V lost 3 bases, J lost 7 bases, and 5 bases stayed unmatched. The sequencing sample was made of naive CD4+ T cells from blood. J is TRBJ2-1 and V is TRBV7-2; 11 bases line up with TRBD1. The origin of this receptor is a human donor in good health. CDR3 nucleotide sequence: TGTGCCAGCAGCTTTAGGACAGGGGGCGAAAATGAGCAGTTCTTC. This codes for CASSFRTGGENEQFF.